The clone carrying this T cell receptor (beta chain) was seen a few times. The sample originates from a study of esophageal squamous cell carcinoma under preoperative chemotherapy. TCRdb passed the PCR reads through MiXCR, listing each CDR3 protein once. There are tens of thousands of distinct CDR3 sequences in the sample; about half occur only once, and 23% lies in the top ten. Noted time point: after preoperative PTX-NDP chemotherapy. Sample collection occurred from a patient given preoperative chemotherapy. This TCR came from a human donor with esophageal squamous cell carcinoma. The donor label of this sample is uncertain.

As DNA, the CDR3 is TGTGCCAGCAGTTTTGCAGGGGATTCCTCCTACGGCTACACCTTC. This codes for CASSFAGDSSYGYTF. The chain carries TRBV27 and TRBJ1-2, with a tentative D call TRBD1 (6 bases). This CDR3 spans 15 amino acids. CDR1 is MNHEY and CDR2 is SMNVEV in the germline V gene (reference sequence). The V end was cut by 3 bases, the J end by 8 bases, with 19 bases between.